This TCR beta chain was documented in a study of blood T cell repertoires in COVID-19. Turning to the study itself: PBMCs, B-cell-depleted T cells, or T cells provided the cDNA or gDNA that made up the material.

Trimming removed 2 bases at V and 1 base at J, with 8 bases between. Per the germline V gene, CDR1 is WNHNN and CDR2 is SYGVQD (reference sequence). The CDR3 loop spans 15 amino acids. Authors' data handling: Amplification of reference gene primers provided the estimated nucleated cell counts. Measured with immunoSEQ multiplex PCR; TCRdb has only the in-frame clones, and not every one. The DNA gave D and trimming, while V, J and clone size come from that table. The top ten clones hold 1.9% of a sample with around 220,000 clones, over 75% of them seen once. The sequencing sample was made of peripheral blood. The chain links TRBV10-1 to TRBJ2-2; no definite D call. The source of this sequence is a man aged 35 to 55 with active or convalescent COVID-19. The CDR3 loop reads CASSERLLNTGELFF. CDR3 DNA sequence: TGCGCCAGCAGTGAGCGCCTACTGAACACCGGGGAGCTGTTTTTT.